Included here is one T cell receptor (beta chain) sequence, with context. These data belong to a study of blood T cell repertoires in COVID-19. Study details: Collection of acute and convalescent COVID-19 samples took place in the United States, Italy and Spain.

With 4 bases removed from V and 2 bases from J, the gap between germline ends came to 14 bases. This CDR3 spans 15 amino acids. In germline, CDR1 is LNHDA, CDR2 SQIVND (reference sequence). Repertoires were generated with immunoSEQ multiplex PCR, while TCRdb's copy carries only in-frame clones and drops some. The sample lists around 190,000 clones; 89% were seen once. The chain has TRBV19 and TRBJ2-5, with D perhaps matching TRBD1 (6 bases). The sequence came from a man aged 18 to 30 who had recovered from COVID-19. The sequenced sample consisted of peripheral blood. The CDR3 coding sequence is TGTGCCAGTAGTACCCCAGGGGATGGGCAAGAGACCCAGTACTTC. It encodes CASSTPGDGQETQYF.